This record covers a single T cell receptor beta chain. The target antigen is unknown. Additional DNA sequences in this sample encode the identical CDR3. These data come from a study of cytomegalovirus exposure and HLA in healthy donors. The V gene's germline CDR1 is SGDLS and CDR2 YYNGEE. This CDR3 contains 14 residues. Trimming pared 2 bases from V and 10 bases from J, leaving 13 bases between. Findings of the study overall: Immune exposure data for these donors was limited to CMV serostatus. Researchers catalogued under 200 TCR beta chains as cytomegalovirus-associated.

Amplification used 60 Vbeta primers and 13 Jbeta primers. Generated by immunoSEQ multiplex PCR, the TCRdb table keeps only in-frame clones and is missing some. The table has 100,000 to 150,000 clones, around three quarters seen once. The clonotype originates from a woman aged 40-49 years in good health and CMV-seropositive. The sequencing input was PBMCs. This chain links TRBV9 with TRBJ1-6; weak D call: TRBD1 (5 bases). The chain's CDR3 is CASSVGDSGSPLHF. The DNA for the CDR3 is TGTGCCAGCAGCGTTGGGGACTCGGGGTCACCCCTCCACTTT.